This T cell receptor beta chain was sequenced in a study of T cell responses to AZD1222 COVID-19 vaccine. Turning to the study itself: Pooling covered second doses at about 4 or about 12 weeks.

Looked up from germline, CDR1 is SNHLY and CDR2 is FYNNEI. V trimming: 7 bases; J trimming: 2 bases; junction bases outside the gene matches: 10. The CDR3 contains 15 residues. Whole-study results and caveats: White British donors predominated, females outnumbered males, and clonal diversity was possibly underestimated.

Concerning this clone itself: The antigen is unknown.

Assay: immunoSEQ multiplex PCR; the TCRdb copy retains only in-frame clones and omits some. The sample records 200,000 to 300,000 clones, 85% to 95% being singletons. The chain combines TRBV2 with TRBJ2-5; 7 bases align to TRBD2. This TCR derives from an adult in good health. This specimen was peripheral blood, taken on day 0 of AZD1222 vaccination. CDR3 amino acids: CASTQEPAGQETQYF. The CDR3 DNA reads TGTGCCAGCACCCAGGAGCCAGCGGGACAAGAGACCCAGTACTTC.